One and the same sample provided the 32 T cell receptor beta chains below, sequenced in a study of shared clonotypes between healthy human individuals. The method was immunoSEQ multiplex PCR; TCRdb's version includes in-frame clones alone and lacks a portion of them. The sample has about 580,000 clones; about 98% are singletons. Naive CD8 cells comprised CD45RO-negative, CCR7-positively selected cells, excluding terminally differentiated effector memory CD45RA+ cells. Sample: naive CD8+ T cells sorted from blood. The receptors shown here come from a man aged 25-40 years in good health.

The V call is TRBV29-1, the J call TRBJ1-2; possible D gene TRBD1, 5 bases. Trimming left V 3 bases short and J 7 bases short, with 15 bases between. Germline V lookup: CDR1 SQVTM, CDR2 ANQGSEA. The CDR3 spans 13 residues. The CDR3, as DNA: TGCAGCGTTGACCCGACAGTCGTCTCTGGCTACACCTTC. Translating it yields CSVDPTVVSGYTF.

The chain carries TRBV6-5 and TRBJ1-4, with 7 bases that match TRBD1. In germline, CDR1 is MNHEY, CDR2 SVGAGI. The ends lost 6 bases at V and 5 bases at J; junction bases unmatched: 9. This CDR3 has 15 amino acids. The CDR3 coding sequence is TGTGCCAGCAGCCCCGACCCAGGGGGGAATGAAAAACTGTTTTTT. It is translated as CASSPDPGGNEKLFF.

Written as DNA, the CDR3 is TGTGCCAGCAGTCCAGGGGGGACAGGGAACGTCCAAGGCTACGAGCAGTACTTC. This encodes CASSPGGTGNVQGYEQYF. The gene calls are TRBV27 and TRBJ2-7; TRBD1 matches 9 bases. V lost 5 bases to trimming and J lost 3 bases; unmatched junction nucleotides: 17. Germline V gene sequence: CDR1 MNHEY, CDR2 SMNVEV (reference sequence). The CDR3 is 18 amino acids.

The chain recombines TRBV27 with TRBJ2-3, with D maybe TRBD2 (6 bases). With 7 bases removed from V and 2 bases from J, the gap between germline ends came to 19 bases. Germline CDR1 is MNHEY and CDR2 is SMNVEV (reference sequence). The CDR3 has 16 amino acids. The CDR3, as DNA: TGTGCCAGCACCCCTTTGGGGGGAGGTTCCACAGATACGCAGTATTTT. Protein sequence: CASTPLGGGSTDTQYF.

The V and J genes are TRBV7-2 and TRBJ2-3, with 14 bases fitting TRBD2. V dropped 6 bases and J dropped 1; count of bases not matched to a gene: 9. Germline-derived CDR1 and CDR2 are SGHTA and FQGNSA. The length of the CDR3 is 18 residues. The CDR3 nucleotides read TGTGCCAGCAGTTCCAGACTAGCGGGAGGGCCAGGCACAGATACGCAGTATTTT. Protein: CASSSRLAGGPGTDTQYF. Using reference TRBV7-2 and TRBJ2-3 for the parts outside the CDR3, the full variable domain is GAGVSQSPSNKVTEKGKDVELRCDPISGHTALYWYRQSLGQGLEFLIYFQGNSAPDKSGLPSDRFSAERTGGSVSTLTIQRTQQEDSAVYLCASSSRLAGGPGTDTQYFGPGTRLTVL.

The chain combines TRBV27 with TRBJ1-5, with a tentative D call TRBD1 (5 bases). Germline assignment: CDR1 MNHEY and CDR2 SMNVEV (reference sequence). The V end lost 6 bases, the J end lost 4 bases, and 19 bases lay between the germline ends. This CDR3 contains 16 residues. The CDR3 sequence: CASSPPRTSLNQPQHF. For the CDR3, the DNA is TGTGCCAGCAGCCCACCTCGGACATCCTTAAATCAGCCCCAGCATTTT.

As DNA, the CDR3 is TGCAGCGTTGTGGGGTACGAGCAGTACTTC. This sequence encodes CSVVGYEQYF. The chain carries TRBV29-1 and TRBJ2-7; D is unresolved. CDR3 length: 10 residues. V was clipped by 4 bases and J by 4 bases, with 5 bases between them. Germline CDR1 and CDR2: SQVTM and ANQGSEA.

The rearrangement joins TRBV7-9 to TRBJ2-1; 12 bases map to TRBD1. There are 15 residues in the CDR3. Unmatched junction bases numbered 6, after V lost 4 bases and J lost 8 bases. Germline assignment: CDR1 SEHNR and CDR2 FQNEAQ (reference sequence). The CDR3 loop reads CASSSGQGALDEQFF. DNA of the CDR3: TGTGCCAGCAGCTCGGGACAGGGGGCGCTGGATGAGCAGTTCTTC.

V is TRBV9 and J is TRBJ2-7; the D is unclear. V was pared by 4 bases and J by 3 bases, with 11 bases between. The V gene's germline CDR1 is SGDLS and CDR2 YYNGEE. CDR3 size: 13 residues. The CDR3 is CASSFGSGYEQYF. The CDR3 DNA reads TGTGCCAGCAGCTTCGGGTCGGGCTACGAGCAGTACTTC.

The rearrangement joins TRBV7-2 to TRBJ2-1; D ambiguous. This CDR3 is 14 amino acids long. Deletions cut 3 bases from V and 0 bases from J, with 6 bases between. The germline V gene has CDR1 SGHTA and CDR2 FQGNSA. The CDR3 DNA reads TGTGCCAGCAGCTTCGACCTCTCCTACAATGAGCAGTTCTTC. It encodes CASSFDLSYNEQFF.

CDR3 sequence reads: CASSVGINQPQHF. The CDR3 DNA follows: TGTGCCAGCAGCGTGGGGATCAATCAGCCCCAGCATTTT. The J gene is TRBJ1-5, the V gene TRBV9, with no clear D. Germline CDR1 and CDR2: SGDLS and YYNGEE. The CDR3 length is 13 residues. Trimming stripped 2 bases from V and 3 bases from J, with 6 bases between.

J is TRBJ2-1 and V is TRBV7-9; TRBD1 matches 11 bases. V was clipped by 4 bases and J by 7 bases; unmatched bases: 9. Per the germline V gene, CDR1 is SEHNR and CDR2 is FQNEAQ (reference sequence). This CDR3 comprises 16 residues. The CDR3 DNA reads TGTGCCAGCAGCTCCGCCGGACAGGGGGCGAGGAATGAGCAGTTCTTC. Translation: CASSSAGQGARNEQFF.

The V call is TRBV6-5, the J call TRBJ2-1, with a weak D call TRBD2 (6 bases). CDR1 and CDR2 (germline): MNHEY, SVGAGI. CDR3 length: 12 amino acids. The germline V and J ends were trimmed by 4 bases and 14 bases, with 15 bases remaining between them. Here the CDR3 DNA reads TGTGCCAGCAGTTCCCTGGGCGGAGGGGAGTTCTTC. This encodes CASSSLGGGEFF.

V usage is TRBV11-3 and J usage is TRBJ2-1, with D possibly called TRBD1 or TRBD2 (5 bases each). CDR1 is SGHNT and CDR2 is YENEEA in the germline V gene. V gave up 3 bases and J gave up 4 bases, with 19 bases separating them. The CDR3 extends over 17 amino acids. This CDR3 reads CASSFSSAAGRYNEQFF. The CDR3 coding sequence is TGTGCCAGCAGCTTCTCTTCGGCGGCAGGGAGATACAATGAGCAGTTCTTC.

This chain uses TRBV27 with TRBJ2-7; 9 nucleotides line up with TRBD2. Germline CDR1 reads MNHEY; CDR2 reads SMNVEV (reference sequence). V lost 6 bases, J lost 6 bases, and 9 bases stayed unmatched. The CDR3 has 14 amino acids. CDR3: CASRPGLAVSEQYF. Written as DNA, the CDR3 is TGTGCCAGCAGACCGGGACTAGCAGTTAGCGAGCAGTACTTC.

The chain carries TRBV7-6 and TRBJ2-1; D call uncertain. The V end was cut by 6 bases, the J end by 0 bases, with 21 bases between. Germline values: CDR1 SGHVS, CDR2 FNYEAQ. This CDR3 region has 18 residues. CDR3 amino acids: CASSLIKGATSSYNEQFF. In nucleotides, the CDR3 is TGTGCCAGCAGTTTAATCAAAGGTGCTACCAGCTCCTACAATGAGCAGTTCTTC.

J is TRBJ2-1 and V is TRBV4-1, with TRBD2 identical over 11 bases. V lost 4 bases, J lost 3 bases, and 2 bases stayed unmatched. CDR1 MGHRA and CDR2 YSYEKL come from the germline V gene. The CDR3 contains 15 residues. CDR3 sequence (DNA): TGCGCCAGCAGCCCAACTAGCGGGAGCTACAATGAGCAGTTCTTC. Its translation is CASSPTSGSYNEQFF.

V is TRBV7-9 and J is TRBJ1-4; D unresolved. Trimming removed 7 bases at V and 0 bases at J, with 12 bases between. This CDR3 spans 15 amino acids. Germline lookup yields CDR1 SEHNR and CDR2 FQNEAQ (reference sequence). CDR3 in DNA: TGTGCCAGCACCGACACGCTCGCAACTAATGAAAAACTGTTTTTT. Amino acid sequence: CASTDTLATNEKLFF.

This clone occurred once. The rearrangement links TRBV7-2 to TRBJ1-1, with D unresolved. The V and J ends lost 7 bases and 10 bases respectively, with 16 bases between them. This CDR3 is built from 12 residues. CDR1 SGHTA and CDR2 FQGNSA come from the germline V gene. The CDR3 DNA reads as TGTGCCAGCAACCCCGGGTCCACCCGAGCTTTCTTT. Translated, it gives CASNPGSTRAFF.

The chain couples TRBV4-2 to TRBJ2-7; 7 bases are a match to TRBD2. After removal of 4 bases from V and 0 bases from J, the junction contained 6 bases not matched to a gene. CDR3 length: 15 residues. In germline, CDR1 is LGHNA, CDR2 YNFKEQ. CDR3 region: CASSLPGTNSYEQYF. CDR3 coding DNA: TGTGCCAGCAGCCTACCCGGGACTAACTCCTACGAGCAGTACTTC.

V gene TRBV7-6 combines with J gene TRBJ1-4; D not certain. Per germline, CDR1 SGHVS and CDR2 FNYEAQ. The CDR3 consists of 17 residues. The germline V and J ends were trimmed by 8 bases and 2 bases, with 21 bases remaining between them. The CDR3 nucleotides are TGTGCCAGCTCCGAAAGGTGGGCCGGCAGGACTAATGAAAAACTGTTTTTT. It specifies CASSERWAGRTNEKLFF.

The gene calls are TRBV7-2 and TRBJ2-1; D gene ambiguous. Germline CDR1 is SGHTA and CDR2 is FQGNSA. V lost 3 bases and J lost 3, with 0 bases in between. The CDR3 length is 11 residues. The CDR3 protein is CASSFYNEQFF. For the CDR3, the DNA is TGTGCCAGCAGCTTCTACAATGAGCAGTTCTTC.

The V gene is TRBV7-9, the J gene TRBJ2-1, with D tentatively TRBD2 (7 bases). The CDR3 spans 15 residues. V lost 5 bases to trimming and J lost 8 bases, with 19 bases between them. CDR1 and CDR2 from the germline V gene are SEHNR and FQNEAQ (reference sequence). Written as DNA, the CDR3 is TGTGCCAGCAGCCTGCGGGGGCAGACCATCGATGAGCAGTTCTTC. Amino acid sequence: CASSLRGQTIDEQFF.

This rearrangement joins TRBV15 to TRBJ1-4, with D uncertain. Germline V lookup: CDR1 LNHNV, CDR2 YYDKDF (reference sequence). The CDR3 is 16 residues long. Trimming cost V 3 bases and J 4 bases, with 15 bases left between them. The CDR3 reads CATSRGGQVINEKLFF. In nucleotides, the CDR3 is TGTGCCACCAGCAGGGGCGGCCAGGTGATTAATGAAAAACTGTTTTTT.

The chain combines TRBV4-3 with TRBJ1-5; D is ambiguous. This CDR3 is 15 amino acids long. The ends were cut back, 3 bases at V and 5 bases at J, with 14 bases in the middle. The germline V gene has CDR1 LGHNA and CDR2 YSLEER. The CDR3 here is CASSHGTGIDQPQHF. CDR3 DNA: TGCGCCAGCAGCCACGGTACGGGGATCGATCAGCCCCAGCATTTT.

The V and J genes are TRBV7-8 and TRBJ2-7; D gene ambiguous. The CDR3 runs to 13 residues. Trimming stripped 3 bases from V and 2 bases from J, with 8 bases between. Germline CDR1 is SGHVS and CDR2 is FQNEAQ. The CDR3 is CASSLGTAYEQYF. In DNA form, the CDR3 reads TGTGCCAGCAGCTTGGGCACCGCCTACGAGCAGTACTTC. Full variable domain (missing parts from reference TRBV7-8 and TRBJ2-7): GAGVSQSPRYKVAKRGQDVALRCDPISGHVSLFWYQQALGQGPEFLTYFQNEAQLDKSGLPSDRFFAERPEGSVSTLKIQRTQQEDSAVYLCASSLGTAYEQYFGPGTRLTVT.

This clone was found once. The rearrangement joins TRBV14 to TRBJ2-2, with 14 positions matching TRBD2. Germline CDR1 is SGHDN and CDR2 is FVKESK. This CDR3 has 19 amino acids. J was trimmed by 1 base and V by 1 base; bases with no gene match: 5. The DNA for the CDR3 is TGTGCCAGCAGCCAAGTAGGACTAGCGGGAGGCCTGAACACCGGGGAGCTGTTTTTT. Residues: CASSQVGLAGGLNTGELFF.

The rearrangement links TRBV12-2 to TRBJ1-1. TRBV12-2 is designated a pseudogene. The CDR3 has 15 amino acids. The CDR3 spells CASRQIAPLNTEAFF. CDR3 DNA sequence: TGTGCAAGTCGCCAGATAGCCCCCTTGAACACTGAAGCTTTCTTT.

The rearrangement uses TRBV4-2 and TRBJ2-7; tentatively, D is TRBD2 (7 bases). The CDR3 covers 18 residues. The V and J ends lost 0 bases and 0 bases respectively, with 18 bases between them. CDR1 is LGHNA and CDR2 is YNFKEQ in the germline V gene. The CDR3 nucleotides read TGTGCCAGCAGCCAAGAGGGGGAGGGGGGAATCTACTCCTACGAGCAGTACTTC. Translated: CASSQEGEGGIYSYEQYF.

The J gene is TRBJ2-7, the V gene TRBV9; 7 bases match TRBD1. V shed 3 bases, J shed 4 bases, and the junction held 10 bases outside the gene matches. In germline, CDR1 is SGDLS, CDR2 YYNGEE. CDR3 length: 15 amino acids. The CDR3 nucleotides are TGTGCCAGCAGCGACCGGGACAGCACAATTTACGAGCAGTACTTC. Amino acid sequence: CASSDRDSTIYEQYF.

This chain uses TRBV27 with TRBJ1-5; D gene unclear. The CDR3 is 13 amino acids. Per the germline V gene, CDR1 is MNHEY and CDR2 is SMNVEV (reference sequence). V was shortened by 5 bases and J by 4 bases, with 9 bases between the two germline ends. CDR3 protein: CASSVTRNQPQHF. The CDR3 bases are TGTGCCAGCAGTGTGACAAGAAATCAGCCCCAGCATTTT.

The V gene is TRBV28, the J gene TRBJ2-3, with no clear D. Deletions cut 3 bases from V and 4 bases from J, with 8 bases between. Germline values: CDR1 MDHEN, CDR2 SYDVKM. This CDR3 is 13 amino acids long. The CDR3 coding sequence is TGTGCCAGCAGTTTTGGCGGTCCAGATACGCAGTATTTT. This gives the protein CASSFGGPDTQYF.